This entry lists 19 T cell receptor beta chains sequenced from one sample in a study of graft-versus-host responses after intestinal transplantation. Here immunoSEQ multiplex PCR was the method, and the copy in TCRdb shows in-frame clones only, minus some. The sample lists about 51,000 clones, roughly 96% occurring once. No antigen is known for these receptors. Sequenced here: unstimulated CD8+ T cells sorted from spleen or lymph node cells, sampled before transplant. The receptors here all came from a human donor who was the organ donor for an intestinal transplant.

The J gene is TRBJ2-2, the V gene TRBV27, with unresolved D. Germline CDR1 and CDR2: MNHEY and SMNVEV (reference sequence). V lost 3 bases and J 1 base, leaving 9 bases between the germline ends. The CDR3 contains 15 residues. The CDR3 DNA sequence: TGTGCCAGCAGTTTCGGGCCTGAGAACACCGGGGAGCTGTTTTTT. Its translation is CASSFGPENTGELFF.

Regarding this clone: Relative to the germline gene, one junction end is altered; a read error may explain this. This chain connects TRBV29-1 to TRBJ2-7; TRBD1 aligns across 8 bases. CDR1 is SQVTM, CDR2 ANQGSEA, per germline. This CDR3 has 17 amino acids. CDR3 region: CSVIQLIEDRVSNEQYF. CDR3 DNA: TGCAGCGTTATCCAATTGATAGAGGACAGGGTCTCCAACGAGCAGTACTTC.

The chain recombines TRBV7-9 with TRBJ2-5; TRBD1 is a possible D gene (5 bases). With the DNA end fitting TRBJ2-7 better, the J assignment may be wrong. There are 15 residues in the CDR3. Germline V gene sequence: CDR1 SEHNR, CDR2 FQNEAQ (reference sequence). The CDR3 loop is CASRGGHTPSYEQYF. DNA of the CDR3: TGTGCCAGCAGAGGTGGACACACACCCTCCTACGAGCAGTACTTC.

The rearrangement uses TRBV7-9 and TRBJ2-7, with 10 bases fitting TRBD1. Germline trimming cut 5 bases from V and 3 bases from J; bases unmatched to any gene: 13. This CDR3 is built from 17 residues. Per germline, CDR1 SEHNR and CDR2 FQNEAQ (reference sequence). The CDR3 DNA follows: TGTGCCAGCAGCCACACACAGAGCGGGACAGGGGACTACGAGCAGTACTTC. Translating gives CASSHTQSGTGDYEQYF.

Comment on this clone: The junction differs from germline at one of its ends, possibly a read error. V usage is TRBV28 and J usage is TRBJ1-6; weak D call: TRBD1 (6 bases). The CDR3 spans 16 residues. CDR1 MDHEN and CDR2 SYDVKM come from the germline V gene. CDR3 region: CAGSLLAGELASPLHF. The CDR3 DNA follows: TGTGCCGGCAGTTTATTGGCAGGGGAGTTGGCATCACCCCTCCACTTT.

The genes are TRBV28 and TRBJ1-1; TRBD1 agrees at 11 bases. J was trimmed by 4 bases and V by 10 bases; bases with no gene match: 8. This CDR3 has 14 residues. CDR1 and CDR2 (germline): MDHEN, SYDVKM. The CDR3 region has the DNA TGTGCCACCCGCCGGGACAGGGGGGCCACTGAAGCTTTCTTT. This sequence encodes CATRRDRGATEAFF.

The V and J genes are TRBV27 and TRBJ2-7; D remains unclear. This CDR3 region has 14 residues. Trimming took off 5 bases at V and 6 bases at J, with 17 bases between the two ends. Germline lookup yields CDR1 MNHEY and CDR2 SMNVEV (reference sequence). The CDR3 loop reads CASSPIPSLSEQYF. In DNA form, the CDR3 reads TGTGCCAGCAGTCCCATACCGAGTCTGAGCGAGCAGTACTTC.

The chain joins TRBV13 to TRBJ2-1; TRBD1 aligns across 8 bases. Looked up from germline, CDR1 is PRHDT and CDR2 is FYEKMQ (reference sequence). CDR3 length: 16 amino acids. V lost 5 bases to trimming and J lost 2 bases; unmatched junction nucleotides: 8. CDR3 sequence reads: CASSPEDRVTYNEQFF. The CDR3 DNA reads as TGTGCCAGCAGCCCAGAGGACAGGGTTACCTACAATGAGCAGTTCTTC.

CDR3 in DNA: TGTGCCAGCAGCCAATTCGGTAGCGACACAGATACGCAGTATTTT. Translated, it gives CASSQFGSDTDTQYF. V usage is TRBV14 and J usage is TRBJ2-3, with a weak D call TRBD2 (5 bases). This CDR3 spans 15 amino acids. CDR1 and CDR2 (germline): SGHDN, FVKESK. The germline V and J ends were trimmed by 2 bases and 2 bases, with 11 bases remaining between them.

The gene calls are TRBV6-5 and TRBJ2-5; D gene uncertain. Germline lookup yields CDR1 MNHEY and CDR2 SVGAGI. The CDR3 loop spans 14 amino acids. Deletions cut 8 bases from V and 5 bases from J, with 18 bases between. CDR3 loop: CASCRFGPMETQYF. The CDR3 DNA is TGTGCCAGCTGCCGGTTTGGCCCGATGGAGACCCAGTACTTC.

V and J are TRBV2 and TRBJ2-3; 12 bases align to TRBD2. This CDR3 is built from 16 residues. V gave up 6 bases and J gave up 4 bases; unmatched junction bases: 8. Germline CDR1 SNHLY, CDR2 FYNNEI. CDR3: CASRATSGGLPDTQYF. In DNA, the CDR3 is TGTGCCAGCAGGGCTACTAGCGGGGGGCTCCCAGATACGCAGTATTTT.

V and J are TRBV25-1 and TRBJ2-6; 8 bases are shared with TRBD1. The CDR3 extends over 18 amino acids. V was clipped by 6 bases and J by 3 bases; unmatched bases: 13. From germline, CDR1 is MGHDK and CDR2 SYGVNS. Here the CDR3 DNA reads TGTGCCAGCAGCTCCCGGGGTCAGGGGGCGCTTGGGGCCAACGTCCTGACTTTC. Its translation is CASSSRGQGALGANVLTF.

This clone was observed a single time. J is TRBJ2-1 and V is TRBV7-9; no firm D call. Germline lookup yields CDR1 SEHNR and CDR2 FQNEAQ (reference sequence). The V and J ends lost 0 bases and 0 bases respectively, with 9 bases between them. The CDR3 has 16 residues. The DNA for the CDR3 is TGTGCCAGCAGCTTAGCGGCAGGTGGCTCCTACAATGAGCAGTTCTTC. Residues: CASSLAAGGSYNEQFF.

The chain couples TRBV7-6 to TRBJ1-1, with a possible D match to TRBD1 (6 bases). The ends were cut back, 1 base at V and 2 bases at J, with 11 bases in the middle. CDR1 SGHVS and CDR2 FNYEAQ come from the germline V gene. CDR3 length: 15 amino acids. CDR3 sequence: CASSLGAGVNTEAFF. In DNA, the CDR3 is TGTGCCAGCAGCTTAGGCGCAGGGGTAAACACTGAAGCTTTCTTT.

The DNA of the CDR3 is TGTGCCAGCAGTCTATATTACAATGAGCAGTTCTTC. Translation: CASSLYYNEQFF. This sequence joins TRBV6-1 and TRBJ2-1; no clear D. Germline V gives CDR1 MNHNS, CDR2 SASEGT. The V end was cut by 5 bases, the J end by 4 bases, with 6 bases between. The CDR3 is 12 amino acids.

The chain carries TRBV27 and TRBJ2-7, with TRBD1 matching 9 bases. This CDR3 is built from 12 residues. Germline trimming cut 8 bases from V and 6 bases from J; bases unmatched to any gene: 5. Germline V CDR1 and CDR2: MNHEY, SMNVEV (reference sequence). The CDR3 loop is CASRGQGSEQYF. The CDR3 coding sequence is TGTGCCAGCCGGGGACAGGGCTCCGAGCAGTACTTC.

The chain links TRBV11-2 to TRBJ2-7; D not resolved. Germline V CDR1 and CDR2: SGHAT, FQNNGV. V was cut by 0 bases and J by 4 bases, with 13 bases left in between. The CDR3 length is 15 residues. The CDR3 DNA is TGTGCCAGCAGCTTAGAGTCGACGTCGTGGTACGAGCAGTACTTC. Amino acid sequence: CASSLESTSWYEQYF.

The CDR3 region is CASSPTDSSYEQYF. Here the CDR3 DNA reads TGTGCCAGCAGCCCAACGGACAGTTCCTACGAGCAGTACTTC. The J gene is TRBJ2-7, the V gene TRBV7-9; D possibly corresponds to TRBD1 (6 bases). CDR1 and CDR2 (germline): SEHNR, FQNEAQ (reference sequence). The CDR3 runs 14 residues. V dropped 5 bases and J dropped 1 base, with 12 bases sitting between them.

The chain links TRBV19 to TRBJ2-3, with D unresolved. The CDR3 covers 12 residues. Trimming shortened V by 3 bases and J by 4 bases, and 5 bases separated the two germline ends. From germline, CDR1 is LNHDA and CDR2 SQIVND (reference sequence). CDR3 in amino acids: CASSMWADTQYF. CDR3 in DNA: TGTGCCAGTAGTATGTGGGCAGATACGCAGTATTTT.